What follows is one T cell receptor (beta chain) and its context. Random-hexamer reverse transcription was applied to roughly 0.5 to 1 ug RNA. In TCRdb, the immunoSEQ multiplex PCR reads were re-called with MiXCR into one record per CDR3 protein. The sample comprises around 160,000 distinct CDR3 sequences, 90% to 95% of which are singletons, and over 0.11% rests with the top ten. This specimen comes from a study of CD8 T cells in Susac syndrome. Trimming pared 2 bases from V and 2 bases from J, leaving 3 bases between. CDR1 and CDR2 (germline): SGHVS, FQNEAQ. This CDR3 region has 12 residues. Sequencing was done on a sample of CD4+ T cells from PBMCs. The V call is TRBV7-8, the J call TRBJ1-2; D not certain. This receptor was identified in a human donor in good health. CDR3 amino acids: CASSLTNYGYTF. The CDR3 coding sequence is TGTGCCAGCAGCTTAACCAACTATGGCTACACCTTC.